This TCR beta chain was found in a study of blood T cell repertoires in COVID-19. Whole-study context: PBMCs, B-cell-depleted T cells, or T cells provided the cDNA or gDNA that made up the material.

Per germline, CDR1 SGHAT and CDR2 FQNNGV. There are 17 residues in the CDR3. Trimming took off 7 bases at V and 0 bases at J, with 20 bases between the two ends. Here immunoSEQ multiplex PCR was the method, and the copy in TCRdb shows in-frame clones only, minus some. The sample contains roughly 350,000 clones, over 75% of which appear only once. The rearrangement uses TRBV11-2 and TRBJ2-3; tentatively, D is TRBD2 (6 bases). This TCR was recovered from a woman younger than 45 with COVID-19, enrolled during active disease. Sequenced sample: peripheral blood. In nucleotides, the CDR3 is TGTGCCAGCAACTCCCAGGTAGCGGCACTGAGCACAGATACGCAGTATTTT. This translates into CASNSQVAALSTDTQYF.